This T cell receptor beta chain was documented in a study of T-cell reconstitution after alpha-beta-depleted transplantation in children. This clonotype has only a few counts. CDR1 and CDR2 (germline): SNHLY, FYNNEI. The CDR3 runs to 12 residues. The germline V and J ends were trimmed by 2 bases and 6 bases, with 8 bases remaining between them. The library targeted TCRbeta and was prepared with unique molecular identifiers. TCRdb passed the PCR reads through MiXCR, listing each CDR3 protein once. The sample shows some 490,000 distinct CDR3 sequences, roughly an eighth of them seen only once. Sequenced material: PBMCs from the stem cell graft donor, taken from the stem cell graft. The rearrangement uses TRBV2 and TRBJ2-7; perhaps TRBD1 as D (6 bases). The clonotype was recovered from a human donor who donated a stem cell graft to a child with combined immunodeficiency. The CDR3 sequence: CASSEWTAEQYF. CDR3 in DNA: TGTGCCAGCAGTGAATGGACAGCCGAGCAGTACTTC.